This passage covers 16 T cell receptor beta chains from one sample sequenced in a study of T cells of healthy individuals. MiXCR, applied by TCRdb to the 5' RACE reads, yields one record per CDR3 protein. Of about 96,000 distinct CDR3 sequences in the sample, roughly a sixth were seen once. The receptors here all came from a human donor in good health.

In its sample, this clonotype was seen a few times. V gene TRBV7-9 combines with J gene TRBJ1-2; TRBD1 might be the D (5 bases). The CDR3 length is 13 residues. Germline V gene sequence: CDR1 SEHNR, CDR2 FQNEAQ (reference sequence). The V gene lost 1 base and the J gene lost 6 bases, with 9 bases spanning the gap. The chain's CDR3 is CASSLGGIHGYTF. The CDR3 DNA sequence: TGTGCCAGCAGCTTAGGGGGGATCCATGGCTACACCTTC.

Points on this clonotype: A much larger clone differs from this one at a single base, so this may be a read error. The chain uses TRBV24-1 and TRBJ2-5, with D possibly TRBD1 on 7 matching bases. CDR3 length equals 15 residues. CDR1 KGHDR and CDR2 SFDVKD come from the germline V gene. The CDR3 region has the DNA TGTGTCACCAGTGAACCCGGACAGGCGGGGGAGACCCAGTACTTC. The encoded protein is CVTSEPGQAGETQYF.

This clonotype was detected a few times. The chain joins TRBV7-2 to TRBJ2-2; D remains ambiguous. Germline assignment: CDR1 SGHTA and CDR2 FQGNSA. This CDR3 comprises 15 residues. The ends were cut back, 5 bases at V and 3 bases at J, with 13 bases in the middle. The CDR3 sequence is CASSLTGPHTGELFF. As DNA, the CDR3 is TGTGCCAGCAGCCTCACCGGGCCACACACCGGGGAGCTGTTTTTT.

This clonotype was seen more than once but under ten times. The genes are TRBV28 and TRBJ2-7, with a possible D match to TRBD1 (6 bases). This CDR3 spans 12 amino acids. Trimming took off 5 bases at V and 9 bases at J, with 14 bases between the two ends. Looked up from germline, CDR1 is MDHEN and CDR2 is SYDVKM. CDR3 protein: CASSNRVEGQYF. DNA of the CDR3: TGTGCCAGCAGTAACAGGGTAGAGGGGCAGTACTTC.

The chain employs TRBV7-2 and TRBJ1-5; maybe TRBD1 (5 bases). V gave up 5 bases and J gave up 9 bases, with 11 bases separating them. The CDR3 extends over 12 amino acids. Germline V gene lookup returns CDR1 SGHTA and CDR2 FQGNSA. This CDR3 is CASSEKGRPQHF. For the CDR3, the DNA is TGTGCCAGCAGCGAGAAGGGGAGGCCCCAGCATTTT.

V is TRBV11-3 and J is TRBJ2-3; D possibly corresponds to TRBD2 (6 bases). The germline V gene encodes CDR1 SGHNT and CDR2 YENEEA. The CDR3 extends over 13 amino acids. Trimming left V 5 bases short and J 8 bases short, with 14 bases between. The DNA of the CDR3 is TGTGCCAGCAGCGCGGACCGGGGGAGTACGCAGTATTTT. This codes for CASSADRGSTQYF.

The chain recombines TRBV5-1 with TRBJ1-1; D is unresolved. Germline loops: CDR1 SGHRS, CDR2 YFSETQ. The CDR3 covers 16 residues. V was trimmed by 5 bases and J by 1 base, leaving 18 bases between them. The CDR3: CASSLYAPNGNTEAFF. Here the CDR3 DNA reads TGCGCCAGCAGTCTCTACGCCCCAAACGGGAACACTGAAGCTTTCTTT.

This clonotype was found many times. The chain couples TRBV7-2 to TRBJ1-2; a possible D gene is TRBD1 (6 bases). The CDR3 covers 15 residues. Germline V CDR1 and CDR2: SGHTA, FQGNSA. The V end lost 3 bases, the J end lost 1 base, and 12 bases lay between the germline ends. The CDR3 spells CASSFNRVLNYGYTF. CDR3 in DNA: TGTGCCAGCAGCTTTAACAGGGTACTTAACTATGGCTACACCTTC. The full variable domain, with the rest looked up from reference TRBV7-2 and TRBJ1-2, is GAGVSQSPSNKVTEKGKDVELRCDPISGHTALYWYRQSLGQGLEFLIYFQGNSAPDKSGLPSDRFSAERTGGSVSTLTIQRTQQEDSAVYLCASSFNRVLNYGYTFGSGTRLTVV.

The V and J genes are TRBV7-9 and TRBJ2-3; TRBD2 might be the D (5 bases). CDR1 and CDR2 (germline): SEHNR, FQNEAQ (reference sequence). V was clipped by 5 bases and J by 1 base, with 10 bases between them. The CDR3 runs to 14 residues. CDR3 coding DNA: TGTGCCAGCAGCCCCTGGACTCGCACAGATACGCAGTATTTT. The encoded protein is CASSPWTRTDTQYF.

The chain combines TRBV5-4 with TRBJ2-5; tentatively, D is TRBD1 or TRBD2 (5 bases each). The CDR3 extends over 13 amino acids. The germline V gene has CDR1 SGHNT and CDR2 YYREEE (reference sequence). The V and J ends lost 4 bases and 0 bases respectively, with 7 bases between them. DNA for the CDR3: TGTGCCAGCAGCCAGGGACACCAAGAGACCCAGTACTTC. It translates to CASSQGHQETQYF.

In its sample, this clonotype was seen many times. The CDR3 region has the DNA TGTGCCAGCAGGGGACAGGGTCAGGATAATTCACCCCTCCACTTT. This gives the protein CASRGQGQDNSPLHF. The rearrangement joins TRBV2 to TRBJ1-6, with 9 bases aligning to TRBD1. CDR1 is SNHLY, CDR2 FYNNEI, per germline. With V trimmed by 6 bases and J by 5 bases, 5 bases remained unmatched. The CDR3 runs 15 residues.

This clonotype was detected ten times or more. The chain uses TRBV28 and TRBJ1-1; the D gene is possibly TRBD1 (5 bases). The germline V gene encodes CDR1 MDHEN and CDR2 SYDVKM. Trimming cost V 1 base and J 11 bases, with 14 bases left between them. The CDR3 covers 13 residues. In DNA form, the CDR3 reads TGTGCCAGCAGTTTATTCCGGGGCGCTGGGGCTTTCTTT. Translated: CASSLFRGAGAFF.

This clonotype has more than one count but fewer than ten. The V call is TRBV7-3, the J call TRBJ2-3, with 7 bases aligning to TRBD2. The CDR3 has 12 residues. J was trimmed by 5 bases and V by 4 bases; bases with no gene match: 0. Germline lookup yields CDR1 SGHTA and CDR2 FQGTGA. In nucleotides, the CDR3 is TGTGCCAGCAGCTCGGGAGGAGATACGCAGTATTTT. Protein product: CASSSGGDTQYF. The entire variable domain, with the rest obtained from reference TRBV7-3 and TRBJ2-3, is as follows: GAGVSQTPSNKVTEKGKYVELRCDPISGHTALYWYRQSLGQGPEFLIYFQGTGAADDSGLPNDRFFAVRPEGSVSTLKIQRTERGDSAVYLCASSSGGDTQYFGPGTRLTVL.

The chain joins TRBV7-3 to TRBJ2-5, with TRBD1 as a possible D gene (6 bases). V lost 1 base, J lost 5 bases, and 14 bases lay in between. This CDR3 comprises 15 residues. CDR1 and CDR2 (germline): SGHTA, FQGTGA. CDR3: CASSLMLGAGETQYF. CDR3 bases: TGTGCCAGCAGCTTAATGCTGGGGGCTGGGGAGACCCAGTACTTC.

The chain couples TRBV4-3 to TRBJ2-7; 8 nucleotides line up with TRBD2. The CDR3 contains 15 residues. J was trimmed by 4 bases and V by 0 bases; bases with no gene match: 5. CDR1 LGHNA and CDR2 YSLEER come from the germline V gene. The CDR3 reads CASSQDPGLAYEQYF. The CDR3 bases are TGCGCCAGCAGCCAAGATCCCGGACTAGCATACGAGCAGTACTTC.

The rearrangement joins TRBV5-1 to TRBJ2-3; D assignment may be TRBD1 or TRBD2 (5 bases each). The CDR3 covers 13 residues. Germline CDR1 is SGHRS and CDR2 is YFSETQ. The V and J ends lost 3 bases and 4 bases respectively, with 9 bases between them. The CDR3 DNA reads TGCGCCAGCAGCTACGGGGCCCCAGATACGCAGTATTTT. It codes for CASSYGAPDTQYF.